The next 18 T cell receptor beta chains were all read from a single sample in a study of CD8 T cells in Susac syndrome. An input of roughly 0.45 to 1 ug of RNA was subjected to reverse transcription using random hexamers. Using its own MiXCR run on the immunoSEQ multiplex PCR reads, TCRdb lists one record per CDR3 protein. The table records about 47,000 distinct CDR3 sequences, almost 95% of them present only once. The specimen sequenced was CD8+ T cells from PBMCs. These receptors all come from a human donor in good health.

This chain joins TRBV7-9 and TRBJ2-7; tentatively, D is TRBD2 (5 bases). CDR1 is SEHNR and CDR2 is FQNEAQ in the germline V gene (reference sequence). The CDR3 loop spans 13 amino acids. The ends were cut back, 6 bases at V and 3 bases at J, with 12 bases in the middle. The CDR3 region has the DNA TGTGCCAGCAGTTCCAACGCGGGCTACGAGCAGTACTTC. This sequence encodes CASSSNAGYEQYF.

The gene calls are TRBV25-1 and TRBJ2-7; tentative D call: TRBD2 (5 bases). V lost 6 bases, J lost 7 bases, and 10 bases lay in between. The CDR3 contains 11 residues. From germline, CDR1 is MGHDK and CDR2 SYGVNS. DNA of the CDR3: TGTGCCAGCAGCGGAGAGCGGGAGCAGTACTTC. Its translation is CASSGEREQYF.

The V call is TRBV4-1, the J call TRBJ2-7; D is tentatively TRBD1 or TRBD2 (5 bases each). The ends were cut back, 1 base at V and 2 bases at J, with 9 bases in the middle. Germline V lookup: CDR1 MGHRA, CDR2 YSYEKL. The CDR3 covers 14 residues. The CDR3 region has the DNA TGCGCCAGCAGCCAAGGTGGGGGACCCTACGAGCAGTACTTC. Encoded protein: CASSQGGGPYEQYF.

This chain joins TRBV30 and TRBJ2-1; D gene ambiguous. The CDR3 runs to 10 residues. V shed 7 bases and J shed 6 bases, with 7 bases lying between them. In germline, CDR1 is GTSNPN, CDR2 SVGIG (reference sequence). The CDR3 reads CASSVNEQFF. The DNA of the CDR3 is TGTGCCTCCTCGGTCAATGAGCAGTTCTTC.

The chain carries TRBV4-2 and TRBJ2-2; weak D call: TRBD2 (6 bases). CDR1 is LGHNA, CDR2 YNFKEQ, per germline. This CDR3 has 17 amino acids. V lost 5 bases and J lost 4, with 20 bases in between. As DNA, the CDR3 is TGTGCCAGCAGCGCAGGAGGGGTGCAGGGAGCCACCGGGGAGCTGTTTTTT. Its protein product is CASSAGGVQGATGELFF.

The chain employs TRBV7-9 and TRBJ1-2, with 10 bases fitting TRBD1. V dropped 4 bases and J dropped 3; count of bases not matched to a gene: 5. The germline V gene encodes CDR1 SEHNR and CDR2 FQNEAQ (reference sequence). CDR3 length equals 15 residues. The CDR3 loop reads CASSYWDRGDYGYTF. CDR3 DNA: TGTGCCAGCAGCTACTGGGACAGGGGCGACTATGGCTACACCTTC.

This rearrangement joins TRBV12-3 or TRBV12-4 to TRBJ1-3, with D unclear. V lost 6 bases and J lost 8, with 17 bases in between. This CDR3 is built from 14 residues. The CDR3 loop is CASSHEGLGDTIYF. In DNA form, the CDR3 reads TGTGCCAGCAGCCATGAAGGCCTCGGGGACACCATATATTTT.

This chain links TRBV19 with TRBJ2-1; D gene uncertain. Germline V CDR1 and CDR2: LNHDA, SQIVND (reference sequence). Trimming left V 3 bases short and J 5 bases short, with 5 bases between. The CDR3 has 12 amino acids. The CDR3 DNA reads as TGTGCCAGTAGTATCTTCAACAATGAGCAGTTCTTC. It is translated as CASSIFNNEQFF. The full variable domain, completed using reference TRBV19 and TRBJ2-1, is DGGITQSPKYLFRKEGQNVTLSCEQNLNHDAMYWYRQDPGQGLRLIYYSQIVNDFQKGDIAEGYSVSREKKESFPLTVTSAQKNPTAFYLCASSIFNNEQFFGPGTRLTVL.

The rearrangement joins TRBV6-2 or TRBV6-3 to TRBJ1-5; D unclear. The CDR3 loop spans 12 amino acids. V gave up 2 bases and J gave up 11 bases, with 10 bases separating them. Germline V gene sequence: CDR1 MNHEY, CDR2 SVGEGT. DNA for the CDR3: TGTGCCAGCAGTTACCTTCGCGCGGCCCAGCATTTT. Amino acids: CASSYLRAAQHF.

The chain couples TRBV7-6 to TRBJ1-1; D ambiguous. Per germline, CDR1 SGHVS and CDR2 FNYEAQ. The CDR3 extends over 14 amino acids. Between the trimmed V and J ends, which lost 1 base and 0 bases, there was a span of 6 bases. As DNA, the CDR3 is TGTGCCAGCAGCTTAGACGCGGTGAACACTGAAGCTTTCTTT. It yields the protein CASSLDAVNTEAFF.

This sequence joins TRBV5-6 and TRBJ2-7, with D perhaps TRBD1 (5 bases). The V end lost 0 bases, the J end lost 3 bases, and 10 bases lay between the germline ends. Germline-derived CDR1 and CDR2 are SGHDT and YYEEEE. The CDR3 sequence is 14 residues long. The CDR3 sequence: CASSLAATVYEQYF. DNA of the CDR3: TGTGCCAGCAGCTTGGCTGCGACAGTCTACGAGCAGTACTTC. Complete variable domain (other parts from reference TRBV5-6 and TRBJ2-7): DAGVTQSPTHLIKTRGQQVTLRCSPKSGHDTVSWYQQALGQGPQFIFQYYEEEERQRGNFPDRFSGHQFPNYSSELNVNALLLGDSALYLCASSLAATVYEQYFGPGTRLTVT.

The chain carries TRBV11-2 and TRBJ2-7; D tentatively fits TRBD1 or TRBD2 (6 bases each). Per the germline V gene, CDR1 is SGHAT and CDR2 is FQNNGV. The CDR3 covers 13 residues. The V end lost 6 bases, the J end lost 2 bases, and 11 bases lay between the germline ends. CDR3 nucleotides: TGTGCCAGCAGGTCGGGGGCCCCCTACGAGCAGTACTTC. This encodes CASRSGAPYEQYF.

CDR3 bases: TGCGCCAGCAGCCCCTGGACAGGGGCCCTCACAGATACGCAGTATTTT. Translating gives CASSPWTGALTDTQYF. V gene TRBV4-3 combines with J gene TRBJ2-3; 9 nucleotides agree with TRBD1. The CDR3 consists of 16 residues. The J segment lost 2 bases and the V segment lost 4 bases, leaving 7 bases of the junction unmatched. Germline V gene sequence: CDR1 LGHNA, CDR2 YSLEER.

The rearrangement uses TRBV7-9 and TRBJ2-7, with D possibly matching TRBD2 (5 bases). Germline V gives CDR1 SEHNR, CDR2 FQNEAQ (reference sequence). Trimming pared 5 bases from V and 3 bases from J, leaving 11 bases between. The CDR3 is 13 residues long. The CDR3 here is CASSPRENYEQYF. The CDR3 nucleotides read TGTGCCAGCAGCCCCCGGGAAAACTACGAGCAGTACTTC.

The V call is TRBV7-2, the J call TRBJ2-1, with 10 bases identical to TRBD1. CDR1 and CDR2 (germline): SGHTA, FQGNSA. Trimming at V came to 4 bases and at J to 9 bases, leaving 6 bases not matched to a gene. The CDR3 sequence is 14 residues long. The CDR3 here is CASSSYRDRGEQFF. As DNA, the CDR3 is TGTGCCAGCAGCTCCTACCGGGACAGGGGTGAGCAGTTCTTC.

V is TRBV13 and J is TRBJ2-3, with TRBD1 identical over 8 bases. The CDR3 spans 17 residues. The germline V gene encodes CDR1 PRHDT and CDR2 FYEKMQ (reference sequence). J lost 8 bases, V lost 4 bases, and 17 bases had no gene match. The CDR3 DNA reads TGTGCCAGCAGCTCCTCCGGGACAGGTAACCCGCACGGTACGCAGTATTTT. Encoded protein: CASSSSGTGNPHGTQYF.

This chain links TRBV5-1 with TRBJ2-1; maybe TRBD2 (5 bases). There are 16 residues in the CDR3. CDR1 and CDR2 (germline): SGHRS, YFSETQ. V was clipped by 0 bases and J by 0 bases, with 10 bases between them. The chain's CDR3 is CASSLEEVSSYNEQFF. The CDR3 nucleotides read TGCGCCAGCAGCTTGGAGGAGGTTAGCTCCTACAATGAGCAGTTCTTC.

CDR3 amino acids: CASSLVAGANEQYF. The CDR3 DNA reads TGTGCCAGCAGCTTGGTAGCGGGAGCCAACGAGCAGTACTTC. The chain recombines TRBV7-2 with TRBJ2-7, with TRBD2 identical over 9 bases. The CDR3 length is 14 residues. J lost 5 bases, V lost 3 bases, and 5 bases had no gene match. The V gene's germline CDR1 is SGHTA and CDR2 FQGNSA.